Each of the 28 T cell receptor beta chains below was sequenced from the same sample in a study of shared clonotypes between healthy human individuals. Clones were read by immunoSEQ multiplex PCR, and TCRdb kept only the in-frame ones, dropping some. The table shows 2 million to 3 million clones, with 90% to 95% occurring only once. The sequenced material came from naive CD4+ T cells from PBMCs. The subset: CD45RA+ positively selected. All receptors derive from a man aged 18 to 30 in good health. Some clones in this sample may be carry-over from other donors' samples.

This chain's CDR3 is CSVRQSQLGYEQYF. In nucleotides, the CDR3 is TGCAGCGTTAGACAGAGCCAGTTGGGCTACGAGCAGTACTTC. V gene TRBV29-1 combines with J gene TRBJ2-7; tentatively, D is TRBD1 (5 bases). Germline V gives CDR1 SQVTM, CDR2 ANQGSEA. Trimming removed 5 bases from V and 3 bases from J, with 17 bases in between. This CDR3 is built from 14 residues.

Comments on this clone: Sequence at one end of the junction differs from germline and may be a read error. The chain employs TRBV7-3 and TRBJ2-1; 9 bases align to TRBD2. This CDR3 has 14 residues. Germline assignment: CDR1 SGHTA and CDR2 FQGTGA. CDR3 in amino acids: CASSVIAGDNEQFF. The DNA for the CDR3 is TGTGCCAGCAGCGTAATAGCGGGAGACAACGAGCAGTTCTTC.

The genes are TRBV30 and TRBJ1-3; D uncertain. CDR3 length equals 12 residues. V lost 2 bases to trimming and J lost 0 bases, with 2 bases between them. In germline, CDR1 is GTSNPN, CDR2 SVGIG (reference sequence). CDR3 nucleotide sequence: TGTGCCTGGAGTCACTCTGGAAACACCATATATTTT. It specifies CAWSHSGNTIYF. The full variable domain, with the rest looked up from reference TRBV30 and TRBJ1-3, is SQTIHQWPATLVQPVGSPLSLECTVEGTSNPNLYWYRQAAGRGLQLLFYSVGIGQISSEVPQNLSASRPQDRQFILSSKKLLLSDSGFYLCAWSHSGNTIYFGEGSWLTVV.

V usage is TRBV7-9 and J usage is TRBJ2-1; tentatively, D is TRBD2 (6 bases). Germline CDR1 reads SEHNR; CDR2 reads FQNEAQ (reference sequence). The CDR3 consists of 15 residues. V gave up 2 bases and J gave up 6 bases, with 14 bases separating them. This CDR3 is CASSLMGLGFNEQFF. The CDR3 coding sequence is TGTGCCAGCAGCTTAATGGGACTCGGCTTCAATGAGCAGTTCTTC.

The chain employs TRBV5-1 and TRBJ2-1; possibly TRBD1 for D (6 bases). The CDR3 has 14 residues. V lost 6 bases and J lost 6, with 16 bases in between. The germline CDR1 and CDR2 sequences are SGHRS and YFSETQ. CDR3 residues: CASTQDSSINEQFF. Here the CDR3 DNA reads TGCGCCAGCACCCAGGACAGTTCTATCAATGAGCAGTTCTTC.

This chain uses TRBV5-4 with TRBJ2-7; D not certain. The CDR3 consists of 15 residues. Germline CDR1 and CDR2: SGHNT and YYREEE (reference sequence). Trimming removed 0 bases at V and 2 bases at J, with 12 bases between. The chain's CDR3 is CASSLEVAAPYEQYF. The CDR3 bases are TGTGCCAGCAGCTTGGAGGTGGCAGCCCCCTACGAGCAGTACTTC.

V and J are TRBV15 and TRBJ1-2, with 7 positions matching TRBD1. Trimming took 0 bases from V and 8 from J; bases not matched to a gene: 3. The germline V gene has CDR1 LNHNV and CDR2 YYDKDF (reference sequence). The length of the CDR3 is 13 residues. CDR3 protein: CATSREQGRGYTF. DNA for the CDR3: TGTGCCACCAGCAGAGAACAGGGGCGCGGCTACACCTTC.

This CDR3 is CASSLAGTGPHEQYF. The CDR3 DNA is TGTGCCAGCAGCTTAGCTGGGACAGGGCCCCACGAGCAGTACTTC. The chain has TRBV11-2 and TRBJ2-7, with 9 bases matching TRBD1. Germline values: CDR1 SGHAT, CDR2 FQNNGV. V gave up 1 base and J gave up 5 bases; unmatched junction bases: 6. The length of the CDR3 is 15 residues.

This chain connects TRBV9 to TRBJ1-2; 9 bases line up with TRBD1. From germline, CDR1 is SGDLS and CDR2 YYNGEE. After removal of 3 bases from V and 8 bases from J, the junction contained 8 bases not matched to a gene. This CDR3 is 14 amino acids long. The CDR3 loop is CASSAGDRVAGYTF. Written as DNA, the CDR3 is TGTGCCAGCAGCGCCGGGGACAGGGTAGCCGGCTACACCTTC. Full variable domain (outside the CDR3, taken from reference TRBV9 and TRBJ1-2): DSGVTQTPKHLITATGQRVTLRCSPRSGDLSVYWYQQSLDQGLQFLIQYYNGEERAKGNILERFSAQQFPDLHSELNLSSLELGDSALYFCASSAGDRVAGYTFGSGTRLTVV.

The chain is built from TRBV10-3 and TRBJ1-2, with 7 bases matching TRBD1. This CDR3 spans 14 amino acids. V was pared by 3 bases and J by 4 bases, with 5 bases of the junction left unmatched. Germline V gives CDR1 ENHRY, CDR2 SYGVKD. The CDR3 DNA sequence: TGTGCCATCAGTGAATACAGGGGCGTCTATGGCTACACCTTC. It is translated as CAISEYRGVYGYTF.

The chain carries TRBV19 and TRBJ1-2; 7 bases map to TRBD1. The CDR3 length is 15 residues. CDR1 and CDR2 from the germline V gene are LNHDA and SQIVND (reference sequence). J was trimmed by 5 bases and V by 5 bases; bases with no gene match: 11. The CDR3 coding sequence is TGTGCCAGTAGTCTTAGACAGGGTATTCGGTATGGCTACACCTTC. Translated: CASSLRQGIRYGYTF.

The chain employs TRBV10-1 and TRBJ1-2, with a tentative D call TRBD1 (6 bases). This CDR3 region has 16 residues. Germline CDR1 and CDR2: WNHNN and SYGVQD (reference sequence). Between the trimmed V and J ends, which lost 0 bases and 4 bases, there was a span of 15 bases. The CDR3 here is CASSESNLQGSYGYTF. In DNA form, the CDR3 reads TGCGCCAGCAGTGAGTCGAATCTACAGGGTAGCTATGGCTACACCTTC.

The chain employs TRBV7-2 and TRBJ1-2, with unresolved D. This CDR3 has 12 residues. Per germline, CDR1 SGHTA and CDR2 FQGNSA. V gave up 3 bases and J gave up 3 bases, with 5 bases separating them. For the CDR3, the DNA is TGTGCCAGCAGCTTCGGTTACTATGGCTACACCTTC. Amino acids: CASSFGYYGYTF.

This rearrangement joins TRBV6-1 to TRBJ2-5; D gene uncertain. With 5 bases removed from V and 1 base from J, the gap between germline ends came to 11 bases. Germline CDR1 is MNHNS and CDR2 is SASEGT. CDR3 length equals 14 residues. CDR3 residues: CASSFTQTQETQYF. DNA for the CDR3: TGTGCCAGCAGTTTTACGCAGACCCAAGAGACCCAGTACTTC.

In regard to this clone: This CDR3 is also generated by other DNA sequences in the sample. This chain joins TRBV5-1 and TRBJ2-5, with 8 nucleotides matching TRBD2. The ends lost 4 bases at V and 0 bases at J; junction bases unmatched: 5. CDR3 length: 15 amino acids. The germline gives CDR1 SGHRS, CDR2 YFSETQ. The CDR3 DNA reads TGCGCCAGCAGCCGCCTAGCGGGTAACCAAGAGACCCAGTACTTC. Encoded protein: CASSRLAGNQETQYF.

This chain's CDR3 is CASSVSGRGYGYTF. The DNA for the CDR3 is TGTGCCAGCAGCGTCTCGGGCCGGGGCTATGGCTACACCTTC. The genes are TRBV7-9 and TRBJ1-2; no clear D gene. V dropped 5 bases and J dropped 4 bases, with 14 bases sitting between them. From germline, CDR1 is SEHNR and CDR2 FQNEAQ (reference sequence). The CDR3 totals 14 residues.

The chain joins TRBV10-1 to TRBJ2-5; 10 bases agree with TRBD1. This CDR3 is 15 amino acids long. CDR1 and CDR2 (germline): WNHNN, SYGVQD (reference sequence). The V segment lost 5 bases and the J segment 6 bases; nucleotides outside the gene matches: 9. DNA of the CDR3: TGCGCCAGCAGTAATGACAGGGGGCCGAGAAAGACCCAGTACTTC. This gives the protein CASSNDRGPRKTQYF.

This clone appeared a few times. J is TRBJ1-5 and V is TRBV28; 7 bases fit TRBD1. Germline loops: CDR1 MDHEN, CDR2 SYDVKM. Germline trimming cut 2 bases from V and 5 bases from J; bases unmatched to any gene: 6. This CDR3 region has 15 residues. CDR3 region: CASSLGDRTYQPQHF. DNA of the CDR3: TGTGCCAGCAGTTTAGGGGACAGAACATATCAGCCCCAGCATTTT.

The chain joins TRBV27 to TRBJ2-1; 8 positions agree with TRBD1. With V trimmed by 2 bases and J by 6 bases, 9 bases remained unmatched. The CDR3 covers 16 residues. CDR1 is MNHEY, CDR2 SMNVEV, per germline (reference sequence). This CDR3 reads CASSLVGQVLGNEQFF. The CDR3 DNA is TGTGCCAGCAGTTTAGTGGGACAGGTATTGGGCAATGAGCAGTTCTTC.

The V and J genes are TRBV7-2 and TRBJ2-5, with 9 bases lining up with TRBD2. The V segment lost 5 bases and the J segment 4 bases; nucleotides outside the gene matches: 11. This CDR3 spans 16 amino acids. The germline V gene encodes CDR1 SGHTA and CDR2 FQGNSA. As DNA, the CDR3 is TGTGCCAGCAGCACCAGCGGGAGGAGGTCGGGAGAGACCCAGTACTTC. It specifies CASSTSGRRSGETQYF.

This rearrangement joins TRBV7-9 to TRBJ2-3, with 11 bases fitting TRBD2. Trimming cost V 1 base and J 5 bases; bases outside gene matches: 8. From germline, CDR1 is SEHNR and CDR2 FQNEAQ (reference sequence). The CDR3 extends over 17 amino acids. Here the CDR3 DNA reads TGTGCCAGCAGCTTAGTTCCTAGCGGGAGGACCGAAGATACGCAGTATTTT. Translating it yields CASSLVPSGRTEDTQYF.

This clone has a single count. This sample also contains other DNA sequences that code for the same CDR3. The V gene is TRBV7-3, the J gene TRBJ2-1, with unresolved D. Germline CDR1 and CDR2: SGHTA and FQGTGA. This CDR3 comprises 12 residues. Trimming stripped 4 bases from V and 9 bases from J, with 10 bases between. The DNA for the CDR3 is TGTGCCAGCAGCTCCCAAGGCGGTGAGCAGTTCTTC. Amino acids: CASSSQGGEQFF.

This clone was observed a handful of times. In DNA form, the CDR3 reads TGTGCCAGCAGCTTGACAGCGGACCAGCCCCAGCATTTT. It yields the protein CASSLTADQPQHF. The gene calls are TRBV7-8 and TRBJ1-5; D is possibly TRBD1 (5 bases). V was pared by 3 bases and J by 7 bases, with 10 bases between. The CDR3 is 13 amino acids. The germline CDR1 and CDR2 sequences are SGHVS and FQNEAQ.

The chain is built from TRBV28 and TRBJ1-2; D is perhaps TRBD1 (5 bases). Trimming took off 3 bases at V and 4 bases at J, with 18 bases between the two ends. The CDR3 has 16 residues. The germline V gene encodes CDR1 MDHEN and CDR2 SYDVKM. Here the CDR3 reads CASSLFGAQDAYGYTF. Written as DNA, the CDR3 is TGTGCCAGCAGTTTGTTCGGGGCGCAGGATGCCTATGGCTACACCTTC.

The rearrangement uses TRBV28 and TRBJ2-3, with 9 bases lining up with TRBD2. Germline loops: CDR1 MDHEN, CDR2 SYDVKM. This CDR3 contains 15 residues. Trimming at V came to 3 bases and at J to 2 bases, leaving 3 bases not matched to a gene. The DNA of the CDR3 is TGTGCCAGCAGTTTCCCTAGCGGGGACACAGATACGCAGTATTTT. Translated, it gives CASSFPSGDTDTQYF.

The chain is built from TRBV14 and TRBJ2-5, with unresolved D. The CDR3 is made up of 17 amino acids. Germline assignment: CDR1 SGHDN and CDR2 FVKESK. V was cut by 1 base and J by 5 bases, with 20 bases left in between. CDR3 protein: CASSQGEGFFPGETQYF. As DNA, the CDR3 is TGTGCCAGCAGCCAAGGTGAAGGTTTTTTCCCTGGGGAGACCCAGTACTTC.

The chain has TRBV21-1 and TRBJ1-1; the DNA was not used to check the table's D call, TRBD1. TRBV21-1 is an annotated pseudogene. The CDR3 is 16 residues long. CDR3 sequence: CASSKVPETGPSEAFF. The CDR3 nucleotides are TGTGCCAGCAGCAAAGTGCCAGAGACAGGGCCCTCGGAAGCTTTCTTT.

J is TRBJ1-1 and V is TRBV18, with a possible D match to TRBD1 (5 bases). This CDR3 comprises 15 residues. The germline V gene encodes CDR1 KGHSH and CDR2 LQKENI. Trimming shortened V by 6 bases and J by 1 base, and 15 bases separated the two germline ends. DNA of the CDR3: TGTGCCAGCTCGGGGCGTGAGGGGCCGAACACTGAAGCTTTCTTT. The encoded protein is CASSGREGPNTEAFF.